These 28 T cell receptor beta chains were sequenced from one sample in a study of vaccination effects on CD4 cells after COVID-19. Viral peptide pools were used in the ViraFEST assay to expand antigen-specific CD4+ T cells, and sequencing came afterward. At the end of about ten days of culture, CD4+ T cells were isolated. Vaccinated participants had no history of SARS-CoV-2 infection and tested negative for nucleocapsid antibodies. The antigens of these receptors remain unknown. Sequenced by immunoSEQ multiplex PCR; TCRdb stores in-frame clones only, minus some. The sample holds 20,000 to 30,000 clones, around 75% seen once. Specimen: CD4+ T cells from PBMCs cultured with HCoV-NL63 spike peptides, collected before COVID-19 vaccination. These receptor sequences come from a human donor who received a COVID-19 vaccine.

V gene TRBV5-1 combines with J gene TRBJ2-7, with TRBD1 as a possible D gene (6 bases). The germline V gene has CDR1 SGHRS and CDR2 YFSETQ. V shed 4 bases and J shed 2 bases, with 16 bases lying between them. The CDR3 is made up of 15 amino acids. CDR3 region: CASSPGQQTTYEQYF. The CDR3 DNA follows: TGCGCCAGCAGCCCTGGACAGCAGACTACCTACGAGCAGTACTTC.

This clone has just a few counts. Germline is not matched at one junction end, which may reflect a read error. The genes are TRBV9 and TRBJ2-7, with TRBD2 matching over 9 bases. CDR1 and CDR2 from the germline V gene are SGDLS and YYNGEE. The CDR3 loop spans 14 amino acids. CDR3 amino acids: CASSVAGVTDEQYF. The CDR3 bases are TGTGCCAGCAGTGTAGCGGGAGTAACCGACGAGCAGTACTTC.

This clone was counted once. The rearrangement joins TRBV5-6 to TRBJ2-6, with 7 positions matching TRBD1. V shed 4 bases, J shed 3 bases, and the junction held 16 bases outside the gene matches. In germline, CDR1 is SGHDT, CDR2 YYEEEE. The CDR3 contains 19 residues. This CDR3 is CASSRARQGWKDGANVLTF. The CDR3 coding sequence is TGTGCCAGCAGCCGTGCTCGACAGGGCTGGAAGGATGGGGCCAACGTCCTGACTTTC.

The chain combines TRBV19 with TRBJ1-2, with TRBD1 identical over 10 bases. There are 14 residues in the CDR3. With 5 bases clipped from V and 5 bases from J, the junction kept 5 bases outside the gene matches. The germline gives CDR1 LNHDA, CDR2 SQIVND (reference sequence). The CDR3 DNA is TGTGCCAGTAGTTTGTCGGGACAGGGGTATGGCTACACCTTC. Translation: CASSLSGQGYGYTF.

The V and J genes are TRBV2 and TRBJ1-2; D is undetermined. Germline loops: CDR1 SNHLY, CDR2 FYNNEI. The germline V and J ends were trimmed by 11 bases and 1 base, with 8 bases remaining between them. This CDR3 is 11 amino acids long. The CDR3 nucleotides read TGTGCCGAAGGGAATAACTATGGCTACACCTTC. Residues: CAEGNNYGYTF.

The CDR3 region is CASSFLGTDQPQHF. The CDR3 nucleotides are TGTGCCAGCAGCTTTTTAGGGACAGATCAGCCCCAGCATTTT. The chain recombines TRBV11-2 with TRBJ1-5; 7 bases fit TRBD1. The germline CDR1 and CDR2 sequences are SGHAT and FQNNGV. After removal of 3 bases from V and 5 bases from J, the junction contained 4 bases not matched to a gene. CDR3 length: 14 amino acids. The variable domain in full, with the rest retrieved from reference TRBV11-2 and TRBJ1-5, is EAGVAQSPRYKIIEKRQSVAFWCNPISGHATLYWYQQILGQGPKLLIQFQNNGVVDDSQLPKDRFSAERLKGVDSTLKIQPAKLEDSAVYLCASSFLGTDQPQHFGDGTRLSIL.

The rearrangement links TRBV5-5 to TRBJ2-3; D is perhaps TRBD2 (6 bases). Germline CDR1 is SGHKS and CDR2 is YYEKEE (reference sequence). This CDR3 is 18 amino acids long. Trimming took off 0 bases at V and 1 base at J, with 18 bases between the two ends. The CDR3: CASSLAGLGGGGTDTQYF. The CDR3 DNA sequence: TGTGCCAGCAGCTTGGCCGGTTTGGGGGGAGGTGGCACAGATACGCAGTATTTT.

This clone was observed a handful of times. The rearrangement joins TRBV29-1 to TRBJ1-1; D gene uncertain. The germline V and J ends were trimmed by 7 bases and 1 base, with 4 bases remaining between them. CDR3 length: 10 amino acids. Germline V gives CDR1 SQVTM, CDR2 ANQGSEA. The CDR3 protein is CSARNTEAFF. CDR3 DNA sequence: TGCAGCGCCCGGAACACTGAAGCTTTCTTT.

The chain combines TRBV3-1 (or the pseudogene TRBV3-2) with TRBJ2-1; TRBD1 aligns across 9 bases. The junction had 12 bases not matched to a gene; V was cut back by 0 bases and J by 9 bases. Germline assignment: CDR1 LGHDT and CDR2 YNNKEL (reference sequence). This CDR3 is 17 amino acids long. CDR3 nucleotide sequence: TGTGCCAGCAGCCAAGAAATACAGGGGGCGCGAGTCGGTGAGCAGTTCTTC. It encodes CASSQEIQGARVGEQFF.

This clone came up once. The genes are TRBV18 and TRBJ1-4, with D uncertain. Germline-derived CDR1 and CDR2 are KGHSH and LQKENI. Deletions cut 4 bases from V and 7 bases from J, with 10 bases between. There are 13 residues in the CDR3. The CDR3 here is CASSQYLGEKLFF. CDR3 coding DNA: TGTGCCAGCTCACAATACCTGGGTGAAAAACTGTTTTTT.

The CDR3 spells CASSVAASGGLINTGELFF. In DNA form, the CDR3 reads TGTGCCAGCAGCGTAGCGGCTAGCGGGGGCCTGATTAACACCGGGGAGCTGTTTTTT. J is TRBJ2-2 and V is TRBV9; 10 bases are shared with TRBD2. The CDR3 is 19 residues long. Germline loops: CDR1 SGDLS, CDR2 YYNGEE. V was pared by 0 bases and J by 2 bases, with 10 bases of the junction left unmatched.

The CDR3 loop is CASSSFHEQFF. CDR3 in DNA: TGTGCCAGCAGCTCCTTTCATGAGCAGTTCTTC. The chain recombines TRBV7-2 with TRBJ2-1; D is unresolved. The CDR3 runs 11 residues. V was pared by 4 bases and J by 8 bases, with 6 bases between. Germline CDR1 is SGHTA and CDR2 is FQGNSA.

This rearrangement joins TRBV6-5 to TRBJ2-6; perhaps TRBD2 as D (6 bases). The CDR3 extends over 15 amino acids. The V end lost 7 bases, the J end lost 0 bases, and 10 bases lay between the germline ends. Germline-derived CDR1 and CDR2 are MNHEY and SVGAGI. The CDR3 DNA follows: TGTGCCAGCATCCTGGGGGGCTCTGGGGCCAACGTCCTGACTTTC. It translates to CASILGGSGANVLTF.

This chain links TRBV18 with TRBJ2-1, with D possibly TRBD1 on 5 matching bases. The CDR3 loop spans 11 amino acids. Germline V gene data show CDR1 as KGHSH and CDR2 as LQKENI. V gave up 5 bases and J gave up 12 bases, with 11 bases separating them. The chain's CDR3 is CASSSSQGQFF. In nucleotides, the CDR3 is TGTGCCAGCTCATCGAGCCAGGGGCAGTTCTTC.

The chain couples TRBV6-5 to TRBJ1-5, with D possibly matching TRBD1 (6 bases). The CDR3 length is 15 residues. Trimming took 6 bases from V and 1 from J, leaving 13 bases between them. From germline, CDR1 is MNHEY and CDR2 SVGAGI. CDR3 sequence: CASRRDRQSNQPQHF. CDR3 nucleotides: TGTGCCAGCAGACGCGACAGGCAAAGCAATCAGCCCCAGCATTTT.

The genes are TRBV27 and TRBJ2-7; D is unclear. V was shortened by 4 bases and J by 5 bases, with 9 bases between the two germline ends. The CDR3 runs 12 residues. The germline V gene has CDR1 MNHEY and CDR2 SMNVEV (reference sequence). The DNA for the CDR3 is TGTGCCAGCAGTTCGCCCCCGAACGAGCAGTACTTC. It is translated as CASSSPPNEQYF.

The chain links TRBV23-1 to TRBJ1-1; D perhaps matches TRBD1 (6 bases). TRBV23-1 is an ORF, and what it does is uncertain. V lost 2 bases and J 6 bases, leaving 19 bases between the germline ends. The CDR3 has 16 residues. The chain's CDR3 is CASSQELTGLRAEAFF. CDR3 coding DNA: TGCGCCAGCAGTCAAGAATTAACAGGGCTTCGGGCTGAAGCTTTCTTT.

The V and J genes are TRBV9 and TRBJ1-4; D is unresolved. The germline gives CDR1 SGDLS, CDR2 YYNGEE. The CDR3 sequence is 15 residues long. Trimming pared 0 bases from V and 7 bases from J, leaving 13 bases between. CDR3 amino acids: CASSVGWRGGEKLFF. The CDR3 DNA reads as TGTGCCAGCAGCGTAGGATGGCGAGGTGGTGAAAAACTGTTTTTT.

The chain joins TRBV27 to TRBJ2-2; 8 positions agree with TRBD2. The CDR3 runs to 16 residues. V gave up 3 bases and J gave up 6 bases; unmatched junction bases: 9. CDR1 is MNHEY and CDR2 is SMNVEV in the germline V gene (reference sequence). The CDR3 DNA reads as TGTGCCAGCAGTTTTCTTGGGACTAGACCCGCCGGGGAGCTGTTTTTT. Translating it yields CASSFLGTRPAGELFF.

The chain uses TRBV7-9 and TRBJ2-7, with TRBD2 as a possible D gene (5 bases). This CDR3 has 16 amino acids. Germline-derived CDR1 and CDR2 are SEHNR and FQNEAQ (reference sequence). Trimming left V 3 bases short and J 0 bases short, with 15 bases between. Here the CDR3 reads CASSFLWGDGSYEQYF. The DNA of the CDR3 is TGTGCCAGCAGCTTTCTATGGGGAGACGGCTCCTACGAGCAGTACTTC.

This clone was counted a few times. The chain is built from TRBV2 and TRBJ2-5, with D perhaps TRBD2 (7 bases). Germline loops: CDR1 SNHLY, CDR2 FYNNEI. The CDR3 extends over 15 amino acids. V gave up 5 bases and J gave up 1 base, with 14 bases separating them. CDR3 coding DNA: TGTGCCAGCAGTCCGTGGGGGGGGCTCCAAGAGACCCAGTACTTC. This codes for CASSPWGGLQETQYF.

The chain's CDR3 is CASRVAGANTQYF. The CDR3 region has the DNA TGTGCCAGTAGAGTAGCGGGAGCAAATACGCAGTATTTT. The chain joins TRBV19 to TRBJ2-3; the match to TRBD2 covers 9 bases. This CDR3 contains 13 residues. Germline V gives CDR1 LNHDA, CDR2 SQIVND (reference sequence). Trimming at V came to 6 bases and at J to 7 bases, leaving 5 bases not matched to a gene. Full variable domain (rest looked up from reference TRBV19 and TRBJ2-3): DGGITQSPKYLFRKEGQNVTLSCEQNLNHDAMYWYRQDPGQGLRLIYYSQIVNDFQKGDIAEGYSVSREKKESFPLTVTSAQKNPTAFYLCASRVAGANTQYFGPGTRLTVL.

The chain couples TRBV7-9 to TRBJ2-2; 10 bases match TRBD2. The germline V gene has CDR1 SEHNR and CDR2 FQNEAQ (reference sequence). The CDR3 has 16 amino acids. The trim removed 5 bases at V and 4 bases at J, leaving 7 bases unmatched. The chain's CDR3 is CASSPPSGRITGELFF. The CDR3 bases are TGTGCCAGCAGCCCCCCTAGCGGGAGAATCACCGGGGAGCTGTTTTTT. The variable domain in full, with the rest retrieved from reference TRBV7-9 and TRBJ2-2, is DTGVSQNPRHKITKRGQNVTFRCDPISEHNRLYWYRQTLGQGPEFLTYFQNEAQLEKSRLLSDRFSAERPKGSFSTLEIQRTEQGDSAMYLCASSPPSGRITGELFFGEGSRLTVL.

V is TRBV20-1 and J is TRBJ2-5; no clear D. Trimming shortened V by 3 bases and J by 1 base, and 3 bases separated the two germline ends. The germline V gene encodes CDR1 DFQATT and CDR2 SNEGSKA (reference sequence). The CDR3 covers 11 residues. The CDR3 loop reads CSASGQETQYF. The CDR3 DNA reads as TGCAGTGCTAGCGGCCAAGAGACCCAGTACTTC.

The chain joins TRBV21-1 to TRBJ1-2. TRBV21-1 is a pseudogene locus. The CDR3 length is 10 residues. The CDR3 reads CAPLWGGYTF. The CDR3 DNA reads TGTGCCCCACTATGGGGTGGCTACACCTTC.

In this sample, this clone turned up a few times. This sequence joins TRBV3-1 (or the pseudogene TRBV3-2) and TRBJ1-6, with TRBD1 matching over 9 bases. Germline lookup yields CDR1 LGHDT and CDR2 YNNKEL (reference sequence). V lost 5 bases, J lost 3 bases, and 2 bases stayed unmatched. This CDR3 is built from 15 residues. The CDR3 protein is CASSSTGGYNSPLHF. In nucleotides, the CDR3 is TGTGCCAGCAGCTCGACAGGGGGCTATAATTCACCCCTCCACTTT.

This clone was detected only once. The chain combines TRBV14 with TRBJ1-3; D call uncertain. Trimming pared 1 base from V and 0 bases from J, leaving 16 bases between. Germline lookup yields CDR1 SGHDN and CDR2 FVKESK. This CDR3 is 18 amino acids long. CDR3 sequence reads: CASSQAVVVSSSGNTIYF. The DNA of the CDR3 is TGTGCCAGCAGCCAAGCAGTGGTTGTCTCCAGCTCTGGAAACACCATATATTTT.

The chain recombines TRBV4-1 with TRBJ1-3; tentatively, D is TRBD1 (5 bases). Germline CDR1 is MGHRA and CDR2 is YSYEKL. CDR3 length: 15 residues. Trimming shortened V by 4 bases and J by 1 base, and 11 bases separated the two germline ends. The CDR3 sequence: CASSPLGVSGNTIYF. CDR3 coding DNA: TGCGCCAGCAGCCCACTGGGGGTGTCTGGAAACACCATATATTTT.